The 28 T cell receptor beta chains presented below share a single source sample, sequenced in a study of blood T cell repertoires in COVID-19. TCRdb's table, derived via immunoSEQ multiplex PCR, lists solely in-frame clones and lacks some. The profile covers some 190,000 clones, with approximately 85% appearing a single time and 6.9% taken by the ten largest. Sequenced input: peripheral blood. Receptors originate from a man of 80 years or more with COVID-19, enrolled during active disease.

The chain employs TRBV19 and TRBJ1-3; D not resolved. V was trimmed by 5 bases and J by 0 bases, leaving 11 bases between them. The CDR3 spans 15 residues. Germline CDR1 reads LNHDA; CDR2 reads SQIVND (reference sequence). CDR3 region: CASSLRQRSGNTIYF. The CDR3 bases are TGTGCCAGTAGTCTCAGGCAACGCTCTGGAAACACCATATATTTT.

The genes are TRBV6-5 and TRBJ2-7; 8 positions match TRBD1. The V and J ends lost 6 bases and 0 bases, in that order; junction bases with no gene match: 4. This CDR3 comprises 14 residues. Germline lookup yields CDR1 MNHEY and CDR2 SVGAGI. In nucleotides, the CDR3 is TGTGCCAGCAGGACAGGGGTCTCCTCCTACGAGCAGTACTTC. Amino acids: CASRTGVSSYEQYF.

The V call is TRBV10-3, the J call TRBJ1-4; 8 bases are a match to TRBD1. J lost 6 bases, V lost 5 bases, and 2 bases had no gene match. The CDR3 consists of 13 residues. Germline V gene lookup returns CDR1 ENHRY and CDR2 SYGVKD. CDR3 DNA sequence: TGTGCCATCAGTCCAGGGGGCGATGAAAAACTGTTTTTT. This sequence encodes CAISPGGDEKLFF.

The rearrangement joins TRBV4-3 to TRBJ1-2; 7 bases fit TRBD1. CDR1 is LGHNA, CDR2 YSLEER, per germline. CDR3 length equals 15 residues. Germline trimming cut 2 bases from V and 8 bases from J; bases unmatched to any gene: 11. The CDR3 region is CASSQSIAGGRGYTF. DNA for the CDR3: TGCGCCAGCAGCCAATCCATTGCAGGGGGTCGGGGCTACACCTTC.

This sequence joins TRBV7-2 and TRBJ2-3, with D unclear. The CDR3 contains 14 residues. Germline CDR1 and CDR2: SGHTA and FQGNSA. Trimming took 5 bases from V and 6 from J, leaving 15 bases between them. The CDR3 nucleotides read TGTGCCAGCAGCCCCGTCCCACCGGGTGATACGCAGTATTTT. This codes for CASSPVPPGDTQYF. The whole variable domain, remainder taken from reference TRBV7-2 and TRBJ2-3, is GAGVSQSPSNKVTEKGKDVELRCDPISGHTALYWYRQSLGQGLEFLIYFQGNSAPDKSGLPSDRFSAERTGGSVSTLTIQRTQQEDSAVYLCASSPVPPGDTQYFGPGTRLTVL.

V gene TRBV18 combines with J gene TRBJ1-1; a weak D match, TRBD1 (5 bases). This CDR3 comprises 14 residues. Trimming removed 4 bases from V and 4 bases from J, with 13 bases in between. Germline loops: CDR1 KGHSH, CDR2 LQKENI. CDR3 protein: CASSLQGSGTEAFF. CDR3 nucleotide sequence: TGTGCCAGCTCACTCCAGGGATCTGGCACTGAAGCTTTCTTT. Using reference TRBV18 and TRBJ1-1 for the parts outside the CDR3, the full variable domain is NAGVMQNPRHLVRRRGQEARLRCSPMKGHSHVYWYRQLPEEGLKFMVYLQKENIIDESGMPKERFSAEFPKEGPSILRIQQVVRGDSAAYFCASSLQGSGTEAFFGQGTRLTVV.

V gene TRBV5-1 combines with J gene TRBJ1-1; no firm D call. This CDR3 is built from 13 residues. Germline V lookup: CDR1 SGHRS, CDR2 YFSETQ. V dropped 1 base and J dropped 1 base, with 5 bases sitting between them. CDR3: CASSLRANTEAFF. As DNA, the CDR3 is TGCGCCAGCAGCTTGAGAGCGAACACTGAAGCTTTCTTT. Full variable domain (missing parts from reference TRBV5-1 and TRBJ1-1): KAGVTQTPRYLIKTRGQQVTLSCSPISGHRSVSWYQQTPGQGLQFLFEYFSETQRNKGNFPGRFSGRQFSNSRSEMNVSTLELGDSALYLCASSLRANTEAFFGQGTRLTVV.

The sample holds a few counts of this clone. The CDR3 loop is CASSLENSLSEKLFF. The CDR3 DNA reads TGCGCCAGCAGCCTTGAAAATTCTCTAAGCGAAAAACTGTTTTTT. The chain links TRBV4-3 to TRBJ1-4; D unclear. The CDR3 spans 15 residues. The germline V gene has CDR1 LGHNA and CDR2 YSLEER. The V and J ends lost 4 bases and 8 bases respectively, with 17 bases between them.

The J gene is TRBJ1-1, the V gene TRBV10-3; 7 nucleotides align to TRBD1. CDR3 length: 12 amino acids. CDR1 is ENHRY, CDR2 SYGVKD, per germline. V gave up 3 bases and J gave up 12 bases; unmatched junction bases: 7. CDR3 coding DNA: TGTGCCATCAGTGATAAGGGGGCCCTTCCTTTCTTT. As protein: CAISDKGALPFF.

The rearrangement links TRBV2 to TRBJ1-4, with 7 bases matching TRBD1. Germline CDR1 and CDR2: SNHLY and FYNNEI. V lost 4 bases, J lost 6 bases, and 8 bases stayed unmatched. CDR3 size: 15 residues. CDR3 nucleotide sequence: TGTGCCAGCAGTGGTATAGGCAGGGGGGATGAAAAACTGTTTTTT. It codes for CASSGIGRGDEKLFF.

The V and J genes are TRBV5-1 and TRBJ2-7, with 10 bases fitting TRBD1. V dropped 5 bases and J dropped 4; count of bases not matched to a gene: 3. Germline CDR1 SGHRS, CDR2 YFSETQ. This CDR3 region has 13 residues. The CDR3 DNA is TGCGCCAGCAGTTCGGACAGGGGGTACGAGCAGTACTTC. Protein product: CASSSDRGYEQYF. Variable domain in full (rest from reference TRBV5-1 and TRBJ2-7): KAGVTQTPRYLIKTRGQQVTLSCSPISGHRSVSWYQQTPGQGLQFLFEYFSETQRNKGNFPGRFSGRQFSNSRSEMNVSTLELGDSALYLCASSSDRGYEQYFGPGTRLTVT.

The chain carries TRBV7-9 and TRBJ2-7; the D is unclear. Germline loops: CDR1 SEHNR, CDR2 FQNEAQ (reference sequence). The germline V and J ends were trimmed by 1 base and 5 bases, with 12 bases remaining between them. This CDR3 contains 14 residues. The CDR3: CASSLGVQPDEQYF. In DNA, the CDR3 is TGTGCCAGCAGCTTAGGCGTACAGCCTGACGAGCAGTACTTC.

The CDR3 bases are TGTGCCAGCACTTTCCTGGGGGCCAACTATGGCTACACCTTC. It translates to CASTFLGANYGYTF. The chain joins TRBV2 to TRBJ1-2; D might be TRBD1 (6 bases). Per germline, CDR1 SNHLY and CDR2 FYNNEI. The CDR3 runs to 14 residues. Trimming cost V 7 bases and J 2 bases, with 14 bases left between them.

The chain carries TRBV5-1 and TRBJ2-2; TRBD1 is a possible D gene (6 bases). Germline V gene lookup returns CDR1 SGHRS and CDR2 YFSETQ. The length of the CDR3 is 15 residues. Trimming left V 5 bases short and J 1 base short, with 12 bases between. CDR3 sequence: CASRKGGQNTGELFF. CDR3 in DNA: TGCGCCAGCAGAAAAGGGGGACAGAACACCGGGGAGCTGTTTTTT.

The chain joins TRBV9 to TRBJ2-4; TRBD1 matches at 8 bases. Trimming took 3 bases from V and 7 from J; bases not matched to a gene: 9. This CDR3 has 15 amino acids. Germline CDR1 is SGDLS and CDR2 is YYNGEE. The CDR3: CASSESQGGSNIQYF. The CDR3 nucleotides are TGTGCCAGCAGCGAATCACAGGGGGGTTCGAACATTCAGTACTTC.

The V call is TRBV2, the J call TRBJ2-5; D is perhaps TRBD1 (6 bases). The V and J ends lost 3 bases and 0 bases respectively, with 11 bases between them. The CDR3 length is 15 residues. Germline-derived CDR1 and CDR2 are SNHLY and FYNNEI. This CDR3 is CASSETGTYQETQYF. The CDR3 nucleotides read TGTGCCAGCAGTGAGACAGGAACTTACCAAGAGACCCAGTACTTC.

This clone came up a few times. The rearrangement uses TRBV18 and TRBJ1-5, with D maybe TRBD1 (5 bases). The CDR3 contains 13 residues. Germline CDR1 and CDR2: KGHSH and LQKENI. The V end lost 3 bases, the J end lost 6 bases, and 9 bases lay between the germline ends. CDR3 coding DNA: TGTGCCAGCTCACCTCAGGGCGGTCAGCCCCAGCATTTT. The encoded protein is CASSPQGGQPQHF.

The chain carries TRBV6-6 and TRBJ1-2; D is undetermined. Germline CDR1 MNHNY, CDR2 SVGAGI (reference sequence). This CDR3 region has 12 residues. V lost 7 bases and J lost 7, with 13 bases in between. The CDR3 nucleotides are TGTGCCAGCACCGCGACCCGGGGTGGCTACACCTTC. Translation gives CASTATRGGYTF.

This chain uses TRBV6-4 with TRBJ1-2; D not certain. Germline CDR1 is MRHNA and CDR2 is SNTAGT. The CDR3 is made up of 14 amino acids. The germline V and J ends were trimmed by 2 bases and 8 bases, with 15 bases remaining between them. This chain's CDR3 is CASSDVPQASGYTF. The CDR3 region has the DNA TGTGCCAGCAGTGACGTTCCCCAGGCAAGCGGCTACACCTTC.

The chain is built from TRBV7-9 and TRBJ1-5, with D unresolved. There are 12 residues in the CDR3. Germline CDR1 is SEHNR and CDR2 is FQNEAQ (reference sequence). The germline V and J ends were trimmed by 4 bases and 6 bases, with 7 bases remaining between them. This chain's CDR3 is CASSSSGQPQHF. Written as DNA, the CDR3 is TGTGCCAGCAGCTCTAGCGGTCAGCCCCAGCATTTT.

CDR3 in DNA: TGTGCCAGCAGTAGGGACAGAAACACAGATACGCAGTATTTT. Translated, it gives CASSRDRNTDTQYF. J is TRBJ2-3 and V is TRBV28, with TRBD1 matching 7 bases. The V and J ends lost 5 bases and 2 bases, in that order; junction bases with no gene match: 4. The CDR3 has 14 amino acids. Looked up from germline, CDR1 is MDHEN and CDR2 is SYDVKM.

The chain is built from TRBV7-3 and TRBJ1-2; 7 nucleotides match TRBD1. Germline CDR1 and CDR2: SGHTA and FQGTGA. Trimming took 2 bases from V and 3 from J; bases not matched to a gene: 3. This CDR3 has 14 residues. The CDR3 sequence is CASSLGQGDYGYTF. CDR3 sequence (DNA): TGTGCCAGCAGCTTAGGTCAGGGGGACTATGGCTACACCTTC.

The J gene is TRBJ2-2, the V gene TRBV24-1; 9 nucleotides match TRBD2. The CDR3 has 18 residues. The J segment lost 6 bases and the V segment lost 2 bases, leaving 12 bases of the junction unmatched. Germline CDR1 and CDR2: KGHDR and SFDVKD. DNA of the CDR3: TGTGCCACCAGTGATTCAACCGGGACTAGCTTCAGGGCCGGGGAGCTGTTTTTT. Translation: CATSDSTGTSFRAGELFF.

The chain links TRBV19 to TRBJ2-2; TRBD2 aligns across 8 bases. V gave up 1 base and J gave up 0 bases; unmatched junction bases: 7. Germline CDR1 LNHDA, CDR2 SQIVND (reference sequence). CDR3 length equals 18 residues. The CDR3 bases are TGTGCCAGTAGTATAGCTTCCCACGGGGGGGCGAACACCGGGGAGCTGTTTTTT. This translates into CASSIASHGGANTGELFF.

CDR3 sequence reads: CASKEDRSPNYGYTF. The CDR3 bases are TGTGCCAGCAAGGAGGACAGGAGCCCTAACTATGGCTACACCTTC. This chain links TRBV2 with TRBJ1-2; 7 positions agree with TRBD1. The CDR3 has 15 amino acids. The trim removed 7 bases at V and 0 bases at J, leaving 8 bases unmatched. Germline CDR1 reads SNHLY; CDR2 reads FYNNEI.

To note about this clone: At the DNA level, this CDR3 is encoded by other sequences in the same sample as well. The chain combines TRBV7-3 with TRBJ1-1, with D unresolved. V lost 1 base, J lost 1 base, and 7 bases lay in between. This CDR3 spans 14 amino acids. From germline, CDR1 is SGHTA and CDR2 FQGTGA. CDR3 amino acids: CASSLSAGNTEAFF. CDR3 coding DNA: TGTGCCAGCAGCTTAAGTGCAGGGAACACTGAAGCTTTCTTT.

V and J are TRBV7-6 and TRBJ1-4, with TRBD1 as a possible D gene (5 bases). Per the germline V gene, CDR1 is SGHVS and CDR2 is FNYEAQ. V lost 0 bases, J lost 10 bases, and 15 bases lay in between. The CDR3 has 15 amino acids. This CDR3 reads CASSLAEGAEGKLFF. In DNA, the CDR3 is TGTGCCAGCAGCTTAGCGGAAGGGGCAGAAGGAAAACTGTTTTTT.

In this sample, this clone turned up a few times. The V gene is TRBV7-3, the J gene TRBJ2-2, with D unclear. CDR1 is SGHTA and CDR2 is FQGTGA in the germline V gene. Trimming removed 5 bases from V and 4 bases from J, with 8 bases in between. The CDR3 runs to 13 residues. In DNA form, the CDR3 reads TGTGCCAGCAGCCTAGACCCCACCGGGGAGCTGTTTTTT. Translating gives CASSLDPTGELFF.